The present TCR beta chain was sequenced within a study of blood T cell repertoires in COVID-19. Study as a whole: Donors in the United States, Italy and Spain gave samples during acute or convalescent COVID-19.

The trim removed 5 bases at V and 5 bases at J, leaving 16 bases unmatched. This CDR3 region has 17 residues. Germline V gene sequence: CDR1 SEHNR, CDR2 FQNEAQ (reference sequence). Clinical history as reported by participants underpinned cohort assignment. Generated by immunoSEQ multiplex PCR, the TCRdb table keeps only in-frame clones and is missing some. Of 300,000 to 350,000 clones in the sample, more than 85% were seen once. The genes are TRBV7-9 and TRBJ2-5; TRBD2 matches at 8 bases. The sample comprised PBMCs or T cells enriched from blood (not recorded which). This receptor was taken from a woman aged 25 to 39 who had recovered from COVID-19. The chain's CDR3 is CASSPRASGWLGETQYF. CDR3 in DNA: TGTGCCAGCAGCCCAAGGGCTAGCGGGTGGCTTGGGGAGACCCAGTACTTC.